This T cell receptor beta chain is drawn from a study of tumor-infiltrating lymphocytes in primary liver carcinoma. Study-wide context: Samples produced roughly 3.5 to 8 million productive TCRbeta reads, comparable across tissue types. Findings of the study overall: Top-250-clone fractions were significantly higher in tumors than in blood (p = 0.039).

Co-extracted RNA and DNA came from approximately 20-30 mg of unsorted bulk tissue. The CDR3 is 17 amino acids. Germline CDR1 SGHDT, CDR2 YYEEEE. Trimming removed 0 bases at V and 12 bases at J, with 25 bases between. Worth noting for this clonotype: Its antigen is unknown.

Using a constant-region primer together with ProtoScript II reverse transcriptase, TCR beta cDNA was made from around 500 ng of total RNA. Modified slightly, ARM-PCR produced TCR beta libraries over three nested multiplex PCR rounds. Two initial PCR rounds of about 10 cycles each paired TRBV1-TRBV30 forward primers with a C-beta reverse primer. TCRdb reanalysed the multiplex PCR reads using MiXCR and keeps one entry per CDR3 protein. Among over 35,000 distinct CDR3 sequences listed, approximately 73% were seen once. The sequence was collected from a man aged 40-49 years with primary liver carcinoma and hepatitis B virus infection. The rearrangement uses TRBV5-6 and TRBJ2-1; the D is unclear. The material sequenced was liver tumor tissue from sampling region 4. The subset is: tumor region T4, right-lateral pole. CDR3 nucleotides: TGTGCCAGCAGCTTGGGACGGAGCCGCTCTGGGTATGGTGGGCAGTTCTTC. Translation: CASSLGRSRSGYGGQFF.